The clone carrying this TCR beta chain came up many times. Its matching antigen is unknown. V lost 2 bases to trimming and J lost 0 bases, with 12 bases between them. CDR1 MDHEN and CDR2 SYDVKM come from the germline V gene. There are 16 residues in the CDR3. This entry belongs to a study of T-cell reconstitution after alpha-beta-depleted transplantation in children. Overall study findings and caveats: Several hundred graft clones that had expanded were reportedly the source of alpha-beta T cells about two months after transplant. From newly produced T cells came most of the T-cell counts and diversity one year after transplant.

It was with unique molecular identifiers that the TCRbeta library was prepared. TCRdb re-called the PCR reads with MiXCR, one entry per CDR3 protein. The table shows about 48,000 distinct CDR3 sequences, with under 6.5% occurring only once. This rearrangement joins TRBV28 to TRBJ2-3; maybe TRBD1 (5 bases). Here the sequenced sample was PBMCs, mostly from graft donor cells, taken 60 days after TCRalphabeta/CD19-depleted stem cell transplant. The clonotype comes from a female patient between 2 and 15 years old who had a stem cell transplant for aplastic anemia, so the T cells may come from the graft donor. The CDR3 here is CASSLLGRASTDTQYF. The DNA for the CDR3 is TGTGCCAGCAGTTTACTTGGCAGGGCTAGCACAGATACGCAGTATTTT.